This T cell receptor (beta chain) was identified in a study of control samples from healthy donors and cancer patients. V shed 4 bases and J shed 0 bases, with 10 bases lying between them. In germline, CDR1 is LNHDA, CDR2 SQIVND (reference sequence). This CDR3 contains 15 residues. Using immunoSEQ multiplex PCR, the repertoire was profiled, and TCRdb retains in-frame clones only, with some absent. In the table there are some 110,000 clones, 80% to 90% of which are singletons. The TCR comes from a woman between 50 and 59 years old with colorectal cancer. Specimen: PBMCs. The chain uses TRBV19 and TRBJ1-5; D may be TRBD1 (5 bases). The CDR3 is CASSRDLYSNQPQHF. In DNA, the CDR3 is TGTGCCAGTAGTAGGGACCTTTATAGCAATCAGCCCCAGCATTTT.